These 5 T cell receptor beta chains were sequenced from one sample in a study of human T cells and chemical hapten exposure. The time point denotes: patch test 1, 2 weeks after DPC sensitization. Stated treatment: therapeutic diphenylcyclopropenone sensitization with weekly scalp DPC. TCRdb redid the calling of the RACE reads with MiXCR, one entry per CDR3 protein. The sample lists some 83,000 distinct CDR3 sequences, about 10% occurring once. The material sequenced was whole blood, taken in connection with sensitization to the hapten diphenylcyclopropenone (DPC). These receptors all stem from a woman aged 50 to 60 with alopecia areata. Some clones in this sample may be carry-over from other donors' samples.

With regard to this clonotype: With a much larger clone just one base away, this may be a read error. CDR3 in amino acids: CASSEGLDSKQYF. CDR3 DNA sequence: TGTGCCAGCAGTGAGGGACTAGATTCCAAGCAGTACTTC. This chain uses TRBV2 with TRBJ2-7, with TRBD2 matching 8 bases. The V segment lost 3 bases and the J segment 8 bases; nucleotides outside the gene matches: 6. The CDR3 extends over 13 amino acids. CDR1 and CDR2 from the germline V gene are SNHLY and FYNNEI.

The chain has TRBV12-3 or TRBV12-4 and TRBJ1-3; possibly TRBD1 for D (6 bases). CDR3 length: 15 residues. V was trimmed by 6 bases and J by 1 base, leaving 13 bases between them. The CDR3 protein is CASSKTGISGNTIYF. CDR3 bases: TGTGCCAGCAGCAAAACAGGGATTTCTGGAAACACCATATATTTT.

This clonotype has ten or more counts. The chain is built from TRBV12-3 or TRBV12-4 and TRBJ1-1; 9 nucleotides align to TRBD1. This CDR3 has 13 residues. V lost 7 bases to trimming and J lost 4 bases; unmatched junction nucleotides: 4. DNA for the CDR3: TGTGCCAGCATACGGACAGGGGCCACTGAAGCTTTCTTT. This encodes CASIRTGATEAFF.

This clonotype was picked up a small number of times. The chain employs TRBV14 and TRBJ1-2; D might be TRBD1 (6 bases). V lost 0 bases and J 7 bases, leaving 12 bases between the germline ends. CDR1 is SGHDN, CDR2 FVKESK, per germline. This CDR3 spans 14 amino acids. The CDR3 DNA follows: TGTGCCAGCAGCCAAGATCCGGGGGCGCGTGGCTACACCTTC. Translating it yields CASSQDPGARGYTF.

A few counts support this clonotype. The rearrangement joins TRBV20-1 to TRBJ2-7; D is uncertain. V dropped 0 bases and J dropped 7 bases, with 13 bases sitting between them. The CDR3 length is 13 residues. Germline V gene lookup returns CDR1 DFQATT and CDR2 SNEGSKA (reference sequence). This chain's CDR3 is CSARDLNSPEQYF. The CDR3 nucleotides are TGCAGTGCTAGAGATTTAAACAGCCCGGAGCAGTACTTC.